Below are 10 T cell receptor beta chains sequenced from a single sample in a study of blood T cell repertoires in COVID-19. Assay used: immunoSEQ multiplex PCR; TCRdb lists only in-frame clones, some missing. The table lists some 100,000 clones, roughly nine tenths of them singletons. Sequenced sample: peripheral blood. Receptor source: a man between 70 and 80 years old who had recovered from COVID-19.

The chain joins TRBV18 to TRBJ2-1; a possible D gene is TRBD2 (5 bases). Germline CDR1 and CDR2: KGHSH and LQKENI. The CDR3 runs 16 residues. V was trimmed by 3 bases and J by 6 bases, leaving 18 bases between them. CDR3 nucleotides: TGTGCCAGCTCACCGATATCAACGGGAACCGGCAATGAGCAGTTCTTC. Amino acid sequence: CASSPISTGTGNEQFF.

The genes are TRBV7-2 and TRBJ2-7, with 7 bases aligning to TRBD1. The V gene's germline CDR1 is SGHTA and CDR2 FQGNSA. This CDR3 contains 16 residues. V lost 4 bases and J lost 3; bases outside the gene matches: 12. The CDR3 DNA follows: TGTGCCAGCAGCTCCCAGCCCCGGGACAGCGACTACGAGCAGTACTTC. Translating it yields CASSSQPRDSDYEQYF. The full variable domain, rest sourced from reference TRBV7-2 and TRBJ2-7, is GAGVSQSPSNKVTEKGKDVELRCDPISGHTALYWYRQSLGQGLEFLIYFQGNSAPDKSGLPSDRFSAERTGGSVSTLTIQRTQQEDSAVYLCASSSQPRDSDYEQYFGPGTRLTVT.

The chain links TRBV5-6 to TRBJ2-4; TRBD1 is a possible D gene (5 bases). The CDR3 spans 12 residues. Germline values: CDR1 SGHDT, CDR2 YYEEEE. V was trimmed by 3 bases and J by 9 bases, leaving 10 bases between them. CDR3 sequence: CASSSTTGIQYF. The CDR3, as DNA: TGTGCCAGCAGCTCCACAACAGGCATTCAGTACTTC.

CDR3 sequence (DNA): TGCGCCAGCAGCTTGGCGGGACTCAACACCGGGGAGCTGTTTTTT. Encoded protein: CASSLAGLNTGELFF. This sequence joins TRBV5-1 and TRBJ2-2, with TRBD2 as a possible D gene (6 bases). The CDR3 contains 15 residues. Germline CDR1 SGHRS, CDR2 YFSETQ. The V and J ends lost 0 bases and 2 bases respectively, with 8 bases between them.

The chain uses TRBV7-7 and TRBJ2-3; 8 bases agree with TRBD2. The germline V gene has CDR1 SSHAT and CDR2 FNYEAQ (reference sequence). Trimming took 5 bases from V and 4 from J; bases not matched to a gene: 8. The CDR3 spans 15 residues. In DNA form, the CDR3 reads TGTGCCAGCAGCCCTGGCGGGGGGAGATCAGATACGCAGTATTTT. It translates to CASSPGGGRSDTQYF. Using reference TRBV7-7 and TRBJ2-3 for the parts outside the CDR3, the full variable domain is GAGVSQSPRYKVTKRGQDVTLRCDPISSHATLYWYQQALGQGPEFLTYFNYEAQPDKSGLPSDRFSAERPEGSISTLTIQRTEQRDSAMYRCASSPGGGRSDTQYFGPGTRLTVL.

The V gene is TRBV2, the J gene TRBJ2-3; 12 positions match TRBD1. Trimming removed 4 bases from V and 5 bases from J; junction bases left unmatched: 4. Germline CDR1 reads SNHLY; CDR2 reads FYNNEI. This CDR3 has 15 residues. DNA of the CDR3: TGTGCCAGCAGTGGGGGACAGGGGGCGATAGATACGCAGTATTTT. Its translation is CASSGGQGAIDTQYF.

The gene calls are TRBV7-3 and TRBJ2-3; TRBD1 agrees at 9 bases. The CDR3 has 14 residues. Per the germline V gene, CDR1 is SGHTA and CDR2 is FQGTGA. V gave up 5 bases and J gave up 5 bases; unmatched junction bases: 5. CDR3 sequence (DNA): TGTGCCAGCAGCGCACAGGGGGCTCAAGATACGCAGTATTTT. It is translated as CASSAQGAQDTQYF.

The chain employs TRBV5-1 and TRBJ2-5, with 8 bases fitting TRBD2. This CDR3 region has 17 residues. Germline values: CDR1 SGHRS, CDR2 YFSETQ. V lost 2 bases, J lost 6 bases, and 15 bases stayed unmatched. The CDR3 reads CASSFSWLTSVEKTQYF. The CDR3 DNA reads as TGCGCCAGCAGCTTTTCCTGGTTGACTAGCGTGGAAAAGACCCAGTACTTC.

V is TRBV4-2 and J is TRBJ2-7; 12 positions match TRBD2. Germline CDR1 reads LGHNA; CDR2 reads YNFKEQ. CDR3 length equals 15 residues. Trimming at V came to 0 bases and at J to 3 bases, leaving 0 bases not matched to a gene. CDR3: CASSQETSGGYEQYF. DNA for the CDR3: TGTGCCAGCAGCCAAGAGACTAGCGGGGGCTACGAGCAGTACTTC.

The J gene is TRBJ1-5, the V gene TRBV19; D perhaps matches TRBD1 (5 bases). The V gene's germline CDR1 is LNHDA and CDR2 SQIVND (reference sequence). V was clipped by 11 bases and J by 1 base, with 21 bases between them. The CDR3 runs to 16 residues. The CDR3 loop is CAFKLRGGHSNQPQHF. DNA of the CDR3: TGTGCCTTTAAGCTAAGGGGAGGGCACAGCAATCAGCCCCAGCATTTT.